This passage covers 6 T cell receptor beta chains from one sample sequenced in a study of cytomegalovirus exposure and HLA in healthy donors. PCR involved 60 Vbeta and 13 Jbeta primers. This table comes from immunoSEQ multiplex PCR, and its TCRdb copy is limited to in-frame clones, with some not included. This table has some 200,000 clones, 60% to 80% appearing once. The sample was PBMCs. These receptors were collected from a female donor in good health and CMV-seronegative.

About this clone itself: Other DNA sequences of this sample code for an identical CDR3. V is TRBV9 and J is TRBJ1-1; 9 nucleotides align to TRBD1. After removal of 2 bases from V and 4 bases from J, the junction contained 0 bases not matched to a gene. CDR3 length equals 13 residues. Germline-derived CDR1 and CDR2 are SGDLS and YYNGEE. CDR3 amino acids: CASSVTGGTEAFF. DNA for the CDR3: TGTGCCAGCAGCGTGACAGGGGGCACTGAAGCTTTCTTT.

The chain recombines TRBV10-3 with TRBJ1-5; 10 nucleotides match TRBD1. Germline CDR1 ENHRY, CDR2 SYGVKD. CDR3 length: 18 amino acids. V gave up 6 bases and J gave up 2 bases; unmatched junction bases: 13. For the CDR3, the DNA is TGTGCCATCAGCAGTGATAGACAGGGGGCCTCTGGCAATCAGCCCCAGCATTTT. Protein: CAISSDRQGASGNQPQHF.

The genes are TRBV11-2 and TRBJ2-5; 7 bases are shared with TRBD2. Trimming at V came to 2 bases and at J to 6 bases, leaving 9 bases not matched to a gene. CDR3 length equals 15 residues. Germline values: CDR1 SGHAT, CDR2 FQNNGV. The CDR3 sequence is CASSLKPGGGQTQYF. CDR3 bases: TGTGCCAGCAGCTTAAAGCCGGGGGGTGGGCAGACCCAGTACTTC.

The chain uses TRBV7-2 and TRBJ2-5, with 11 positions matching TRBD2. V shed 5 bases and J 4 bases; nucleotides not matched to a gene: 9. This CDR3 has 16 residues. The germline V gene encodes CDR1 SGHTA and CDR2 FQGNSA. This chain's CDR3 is CASSHILAGGSETQYF. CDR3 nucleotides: TGTGCCAGCAGCCATATCCTAGCGGGGGGCTCAGAGACCCAGTACTTC.

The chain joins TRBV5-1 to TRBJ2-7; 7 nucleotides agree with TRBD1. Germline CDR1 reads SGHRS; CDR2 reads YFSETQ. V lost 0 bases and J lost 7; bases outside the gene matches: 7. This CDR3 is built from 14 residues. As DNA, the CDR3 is TGCGCCAGCAGCTTGGGACAGGGCATGGGGGAGCAGTACTTC. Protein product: CASSLGQGMGEQYF. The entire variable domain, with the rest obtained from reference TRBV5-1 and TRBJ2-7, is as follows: KAGVTQTPRYLIKTRGQQVTLSCSPISGHRSVSWYQQTPGQGLQFLFEYFSETQRNKGNFPGRFSGRQFSNSRSEMNVSTLELGDSALYLCASSLGQGMGEQYFGPGTRLTVT.

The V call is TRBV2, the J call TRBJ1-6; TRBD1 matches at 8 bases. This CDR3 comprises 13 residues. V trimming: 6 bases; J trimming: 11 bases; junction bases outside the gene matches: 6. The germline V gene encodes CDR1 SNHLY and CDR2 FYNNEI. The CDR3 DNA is TGTGCCAGCAGAGACAGGGGTTCTCCACCCCTCCACTTT. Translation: CASRDRGSPPLHF.